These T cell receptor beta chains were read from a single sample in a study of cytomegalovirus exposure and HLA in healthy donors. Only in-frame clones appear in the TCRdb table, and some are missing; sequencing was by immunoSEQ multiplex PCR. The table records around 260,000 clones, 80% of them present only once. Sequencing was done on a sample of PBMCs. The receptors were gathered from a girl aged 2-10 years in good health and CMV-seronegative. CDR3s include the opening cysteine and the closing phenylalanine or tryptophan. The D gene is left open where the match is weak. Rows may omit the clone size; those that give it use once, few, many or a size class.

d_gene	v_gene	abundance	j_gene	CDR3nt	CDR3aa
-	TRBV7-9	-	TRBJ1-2	TGTGCCAGCAGCTTATCGACTCAGGGTTATGGCTACACCTTC	CASSLSTQGYGYTF
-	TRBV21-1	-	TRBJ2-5	TGTGCCAGCAGCAAGTACCCGGGACAGCTCCAAGAGACCCAGTACTTC	CASSKYPGQLQETQYF
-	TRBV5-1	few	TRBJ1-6	TGCGCCAGCAGCCGTAGACAGCAGGAGAGCTCCTATAATTCACCCCTCCACTTT	CASSRRQQESSYNSPLHF
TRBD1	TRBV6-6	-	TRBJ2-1	TGTGCCAGCAGTTACTCTAGACAGGGGGTAAGCAATGAGCAGTTCTTC	CASSYSRQGVSNEQFF
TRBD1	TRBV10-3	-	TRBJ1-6	TGTGCCATCCGACAGGGGAGGAGCTCCTATAATTCACCCCTCCACTTT	CAIRQGRSSYNSPLHF
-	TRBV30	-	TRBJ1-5	TGTGCCTGGAGTGAACGGGGGTTCATGCCCCAGCATTTT	CAWSERGFMPQHF
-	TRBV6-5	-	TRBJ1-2	TGTGCCAGCAGTTACCAAGCAGGGTCCGGCGGCTACACCTTC	CASSYQAGSGGYTF
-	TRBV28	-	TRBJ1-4	TGTGCCAGCAGTTTGGGGCGAAAAAAACTGTTTTTT	CASSLGRKKLFF
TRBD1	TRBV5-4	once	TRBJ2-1	TGTGCCAGCAGCAGATCGACAGGGTTCTCCTACAATGAGCAGTTCTTC	CASSRSTGFSYNEQFF
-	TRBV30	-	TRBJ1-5	TGTGCCTGGAGCGTCTTAGGAGCGGGGTATCAGCCCCAGCATTTT	CAWSVLGAGYQPQHF
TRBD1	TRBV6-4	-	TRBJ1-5	TGTGCCAGCAGCCCGGGACAGGGGGAAAATCAGCCCCAGCATTTT	CASSPGQGENQPQHF
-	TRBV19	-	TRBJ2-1	TGTGCCAGTAGTATCGGGGGACCCCACTACAATGAGCAGTTCTTC	CASSIGGPHYNEQFF
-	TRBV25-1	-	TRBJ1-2	TGTGCCAGCAGTGCATCAACTCCTATAAGCTATGGCTACACCTTC	CASSASTPISYGYTF
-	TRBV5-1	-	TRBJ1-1	TGCGCCAGCAGCTTGCGGCGGCCGAACACTGAAGCTTTCTTT	CASSLRRPNTEAFF
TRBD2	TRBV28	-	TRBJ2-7	TGTGCCGGGTCGTCGAGCGGGAATGACGAGCAGTACTTC	CAGSSSGNDEQYF
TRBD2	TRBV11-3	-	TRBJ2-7	TGTGCCAGCAGCCAAGGGACTAACGTTGCCTACGAGCAGTACTTC	CASSQGTNVAYEQYF
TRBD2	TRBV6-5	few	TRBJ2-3	TGTGCCAGCAGTTACGTGGTAGCGGGGGGATCAGATACGCAGTATTTT	CASSYVVAGGSDTQYF